The 21 T cell receptor beta chains in this list originate from one sample, sequenced in a study of CD8+CD57+ T cells in acquired aplastic anemia. TCR beta VDJ and CDR3 were profiled, and genomic DNA was the template. Using its own MiXCR run on the reads, TCRdb lists one record per CDR3 protein. The sample records around 180,000 distinct CDR3 sequences, roughly 50% being singletons. Selection for sequencing was limited to patients who had shown CD8+CD57+ cell expansion by flow cytometry. Sequencing was done on a sample of sorted CD4+, CD8+, or CD8+CD57+ T cells (not recorded which) from PBMCs. The receptors were sampled from a human donor with aplastic anemia.

V usage is TRBV9 and J usage is TRBJ1-2; D call uncertain. Germline CDR1 reads SGDLS; CDR2 reads YYNGEE. V lost 4 bases and J 0 bases, leaving 10 bases between the germline ends. The CDR3 consists of 14 residues. In DNA, the CDR3 is TGTGCCAGCAGCCCCCGGCGGTCTAACTATGGCTACACCTTC. Translation: CASSPRRSNYGYTF.

This clonotype showed up just once. The gene calls are TRBV5-1 and TRBJ2-7, with D perhaps matching TRBD1 (5 bases). Germline CDR1 is SGHRS and CDR2 is YFSETQ. The CDR3 covers 12 residues. V lost 2 bases to trimming and J lost 6 bases, with 9 bases between them. The CDR3 DNA follows: TGCGCCAGCAGCTTTCAGGGAAGCGAGCAGTACTTC. This translates into CASSFQGSEQYF.

This clonotype was detected ten times or more. This rearrangement joins TRBV6-4 to TRBJ2-1; tentatively, D is TRBD2 (6 bases). This CDR3 has 15 residues. The germline CDR1 and CDR2 sequences are MRHNA and SNTAGT. V gave up 2 bases and J gave up 4 bases, with 12 bases separating them. Written as DNA, the CDR3 is TGTGCCAGCAGTGACGAGGGAGGCGGTTACAATGAGCAGTTCTTC. Translating it yields CASSDEGGGYNEQFF.

CDR3 DNA: TGTGCCAGCAGTTCTGTCTCGACCTACGAGCAGTACTTC. Translated, it gives CASSSVSTYEQYF. The chain couples TRBV11-2 to TRBJ2-7; D is unresolved. The CDR3 loop spans 13 amino acids. Germline V gene data show CDR1 as SGHAT and CDR2 as FQNNGV. Trimming stripped 6 bases from V and 2 bases from J, with 11 bases between.

This clonotype was seen many times. This chain joins TRBV4-2 and TRBJ2-1, with TRBD2 matching 10 bases. Germline V lookup: CDR1 LGHNA, CDR2 YNFKEQ. The V segment lost 4 bases and the J segment 0 bases; nucleotides outside the gene matches: 9. The CDR3 is 18 amino acids. The DNA for the CDR3 is TGTGCCAGCAGCCGAGAGCGGGAGGGGATAAGCTCCTACAATGAGCAGTTCTTC. It codes for CASSREREGISSYNEQFF.

At least ten counts were recorded for this clonotype. V and J are TRBV19 and TRBJ1-2; D may be TRBD1 (5 bases). Germline V gives CDR1 LNHDA, CDR2 SQIVND (reference sequence). The CDR3 runs to 14 residues. Trimming shortened V by 1 base and J by 1 base, and 7 bases separated the two germline ends. The CDR3 sequence: CASSIGQNNYGYTF. DNA of the CDR3: TGTGCCAGTAGTATAGGACAGAATAACTATGGCTACACCTTC.

At least ten counts were recorded for this clonotype. The genes are TRBV6-1 and TRBJ2-2; D is ambiguous. From germline, CDR1 is MNHNS and CDR2 SASEGT. This CDR3 contains 11 residues. Trimming pared 1 base from V and 8 bases from J, leaving 2 bases between. The CDR3 protein is CASSEGGELFF. CDR3 DNA sequence: TGTGCCAGCAGTGAAGGGGGGGAGCTGTTTTTT.

The rearrangement joins TRBV10-3 to TRBJ2-2, with D unresolved. The CDR3 has 16 amino acids. Trimming removed 4 bases at V and 2 bases at J, with 14 bases between. Germline CDR1 ENHRY, CDR2 SYGVKD. CDR3 sequence reads: CAISALNTANTGELFF. The CDR3 DNA follows: TGTGCCATCAGTGCATTGAACACAGCTAACACCGGGGAGCTGTTTTTT.

A remark on this clonotype: One junction end does not reproduce the germline sequence, and a read error may be involved. The rearrangement uses TRBV12-3 or TRBV12-4 and TRBJ1-4, with D perhaps matching TRBD1 (6 bases). The CDR3 is 17 amino acids. The DNA of the CDR3 is TGTGCCGGCAGTTTTAGCACCTACAGGGCAACTAATGAAAAACTGTTTTTT. It translates to CAGSFSTYRATNEKLFF.

This clonotype has at least ten counts. The V and J genes are TRBV6-1 and TRBJ1-1; D remains ambiguous. The CDR3 covers 13 residues. The germline gives CDR1 MNHNS, CDR2 SASEGT. Trimming stripped 1 base from V and 5 bases from J, with 8 bases between. Here the CDR3 reads CASSEGWRTEAFF. The CDR3 DNA sequence: TGTGCCAGCAGTGAAGGGTGGAGGACTGAAGCTTTCTTT.

This clonotype was found many times. The gene calls are TRBV19 and TRBJ2-1; 9 positions match TRBD2. V was pared by 3 bases and J by 2 bases, with 5 bases of the junction left unmatched. Germline CDR1 is LNHDA and CDR2 is SQIVND (reference sequence). This CDR3 comprises 16 residues. Written as DNA, the CDR3 is TGTGCCAGTAGTATGGTCAGCGGGGGGCCCTACAATGAGCAGTTCTTC. Amino acid sequence: CASSMVSGGPYNEQFF.

Many counts were recorded for this clonotype. The chain employs TRBV7-2 and TRBJ2-2; D ambiguous. Between the trimmed V and J ends, which lost 6 bases and 7 bases, there was a span of 6 bases. CDR3 length: 11 residues. The germline V gene encodes CDR1 SGHTA and CDR2 FQGNSA. The CDR3 sequence is CASRYDGELFF. In DNA form, the CDR3 reads TGTGCCAGCAGATATGACGGGGAGCTGTTTTTT.

This clonotype was seen a few times. The genes are TRBV20-1 and TRBJ2-7, with 10 bases lining up with TRBD2. The V and J ends lost 2 bases and 2 bases, in that order; junction bases with no gene match: 6. The CDR3 has 15 amino acids. Germline CDR1 DFQATT, CDR2 SNEGSKA (reference sequence). The CDR3 region has the DNA TGCAGTGCTAGACCCCTAGCGGGGGATACCTACGAGCAGTACTTC. This translates into CSARPLAGDTYEQYF.

This clonotype was recorded at least ten times. The chain couples TRBV2 to TRBJ2-3; 10 bases are shared with TRBD2. Germline V gives CDR1 SNHLY, CDR2 FYNNEI. The CDR3 is 15 residues long. V was pared by 6 bases and J by 6 bases, with 9 bases of the junction left unmatched. CDR3 coding DNA: TGTGCCAGCAGAGCTCTAGCGGGAGAGGTGGATACGCAGTATTTT. Its protein is CASRALAGEVDTQYF.

This clonotype was seen at least ten times. This sequence joins TRBV2 and TRBJ2-3, with 7 bases fitting TRBD2. Germline V gives CDR1 SNHLY, CDR2 FYNNEI. The CDR3 is made up of 14 amino acids. J was trimmed by 3 bases and V by 2 bases; bases with no gene match: 2. The CDR3, as DNA: TGTGCCAGCAGTGAACAGGGAGGGACAGATACGCAGTATTTT. It codes for CASSEQGGTDTQYF.

V usage is TRBV15 and J usage is TRBJ2-5; D might be TRBD1 or TRBD2, each matching 5 bases. CDR1 is LNHNV and CDR2 is YYDKDF in the germline V gene (reference sequence). The CDR3 is 15 residues long. Trimming left V 1 base short and J 2 bases short, with 11 bases between. CDR3 nucleotide sequence: TGTGCCACCAGCAGAGGGGGGAGCGGTCAAGAGACCCAGTACTTC. Translated: CATSRGGSGQETQYF.

In its sample, this clonotype was seen many times. V gene TRBV12-3 or TRBV12-4 combines with J gene TRBJ1-1; a possible D gene is TRBD1 (6 bases). The CDR3 has 12 residues. The V end lost 6 bases, the J end lost 7 bases, and 12 bases lay between the germline ends. The CDR3 sequence is CASRRDINEAFF. CDR3 coding DNA: TGTGCCAGCAGGCGGGACATCAATGAAGCTTTCTTT.

This clonotype was picked up many times. This rearrangement joins TRBV2 to TRBJ1-2; a weak D match, TRBD1 (5 bases). Germline V gene data show CDR1 as SNHLY and CDR2 as FYNNEI. The V and J ends lost 5 bases and 1 base respectively, with 8 bases between them. The CDR3 extends over 13 amino acids. CDR3: CASSTDSNYGYTF. CDR3 DNA: TGTGCCAGCAGTACCGACAGTAACTATGGCTACACCTTC.

This clonotype was found many times. This sequence joins TRBV6-1 and TRBJ2-7; unclear D gene. V was cut by 8 bases and J by 4 bases, with 6 bases left in between. The CDR3 has 10 amino acids. The germline CDR1 and CDR2 sequences are MNHNS and SASEGT. DNA for the CDR3: TGTGCCAGCGGGCTTTACGAGCAGTACTTC. It codes for CASGLYEQYF.

In this sample, this clonotype turned up a few times. The chain is built from TRBV15 and TRBJ1-3; D is unclear. The CDR3 has 16 amino acids. CDR1 and CDR2 from the germline V gene are LNHNV and YYDKDF (reference sequence). Trimming removed 3 bases at V and 0 bases at J, with 12 bases between. DNA for the CDR3: TGTGCCACCAGCAGGGGCCTAGGGAGCTCTGGAAACACCATATATTTT. Its translation: CATSRGLGSSGNTIYF.

There are a few counts of this clonotype. The chain couples TRBV10-2 to TRBJ2-1, with D tentatively TRBD1 (6 bases). The CDR3 runs 15 residues. Germline V lookup: CDR1 WSHSY, CDR2 SAAADI. Trimming pared 5 bases from V and 0 bases from J, leaving 11 bases between. CDR3 in amino acids: CASSTLDSSYNEQFF. CDR3 DNA: TGCGCCAGCAGTACGTTGGACAGCTCCTACAATGAGCAGTTCTTC.